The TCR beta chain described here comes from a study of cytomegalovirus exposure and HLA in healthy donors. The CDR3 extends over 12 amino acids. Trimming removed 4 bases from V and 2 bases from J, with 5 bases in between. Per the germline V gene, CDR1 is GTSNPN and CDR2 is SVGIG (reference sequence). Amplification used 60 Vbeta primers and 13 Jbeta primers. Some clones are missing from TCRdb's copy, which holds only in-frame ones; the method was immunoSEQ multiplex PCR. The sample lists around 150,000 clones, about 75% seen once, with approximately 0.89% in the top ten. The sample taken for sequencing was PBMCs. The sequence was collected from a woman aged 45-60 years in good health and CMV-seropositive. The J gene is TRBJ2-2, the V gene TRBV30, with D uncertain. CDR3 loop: CAWNSNTGELFF. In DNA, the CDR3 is TGTGCCTGGAACTCCAACACCGGGGAGCTGTTTTTT.